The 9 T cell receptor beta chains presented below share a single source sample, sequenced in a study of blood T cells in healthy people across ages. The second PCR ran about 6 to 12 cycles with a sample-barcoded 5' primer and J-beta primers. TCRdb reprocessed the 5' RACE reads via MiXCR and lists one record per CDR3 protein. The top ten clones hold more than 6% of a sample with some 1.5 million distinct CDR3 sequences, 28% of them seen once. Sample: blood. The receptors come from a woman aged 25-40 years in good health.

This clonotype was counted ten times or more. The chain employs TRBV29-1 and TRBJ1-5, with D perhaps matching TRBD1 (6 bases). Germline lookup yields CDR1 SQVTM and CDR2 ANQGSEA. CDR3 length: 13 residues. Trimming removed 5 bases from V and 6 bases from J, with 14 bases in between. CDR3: CSVPPGVGQPQHF. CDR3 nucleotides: TGCAGCGTTCCGCCAGGGGTCGGTCAGCCCCAGCATTTT. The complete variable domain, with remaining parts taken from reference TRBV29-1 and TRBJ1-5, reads SAVISQKPSRDICQRGTSLTIQCQVDSQVTMMFWYRQQPGQSLTLIATANQGSEATYESGFVIDKFPISRPNLTFSTLTVSNMSPEDSSIYLCSVPPGVGQPQHFGDGTRLSIL.

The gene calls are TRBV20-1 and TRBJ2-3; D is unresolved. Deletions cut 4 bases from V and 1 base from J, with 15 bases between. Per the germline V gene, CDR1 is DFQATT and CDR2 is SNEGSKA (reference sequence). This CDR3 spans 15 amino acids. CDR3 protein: CSATRPNRGTDTQYF. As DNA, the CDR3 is TGCAGTGCTACCCGTCCCAACCGTGGCACAGATACGCAGTATTTT.

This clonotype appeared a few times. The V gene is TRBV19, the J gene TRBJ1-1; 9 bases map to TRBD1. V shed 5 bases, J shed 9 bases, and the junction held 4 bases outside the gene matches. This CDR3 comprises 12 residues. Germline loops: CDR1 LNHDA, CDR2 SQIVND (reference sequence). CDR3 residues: CASSFGTGKAFF. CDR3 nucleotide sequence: TGTGCCAGTAGTTTCGGGACAGGGAAAGCTTTCTTT. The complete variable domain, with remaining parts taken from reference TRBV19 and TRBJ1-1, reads DGGITQSPKYLFRKEGQNVTLSCEQNLNHDAMYWYRQDPGQGLRLIYYSQIVNDFQKGDIAEGYSVSREKKESFPLTVTSAQKNPTAFYLCASSFGTGKAFFGQGTRLTVV.

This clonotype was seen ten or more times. In DNA form, the CDR3 reads TGCAGCATAGGGGTCAGCCGCTCCTACAATGAGCAGTTCTTC. Translation gives CSIGVSRSYNEQFF. V and J are TRBV29-1 and TRBJ2-1, with D possibly being TRBD1 (5 bases). Trimming pared 8 bases from V and 0 bases from J, leaving 14 bases between. There are 14 residues in the CDR3. Germline CDR1 SQVTM, CDR2 ANQGSEA.

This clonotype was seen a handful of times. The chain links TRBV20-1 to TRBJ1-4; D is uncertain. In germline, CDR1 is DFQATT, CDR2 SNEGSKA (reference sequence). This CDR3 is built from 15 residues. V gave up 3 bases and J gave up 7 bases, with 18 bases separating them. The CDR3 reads CSASVYRGPTEKLFF. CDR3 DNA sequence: TGCAGTGCTAGTGTATATAGAGGGCCGACTGAAAAACTGTTTTTT.

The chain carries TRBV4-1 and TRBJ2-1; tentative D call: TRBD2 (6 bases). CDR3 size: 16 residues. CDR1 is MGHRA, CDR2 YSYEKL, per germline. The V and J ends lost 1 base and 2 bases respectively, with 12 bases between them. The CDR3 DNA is TGCGCCAGCAGCCAAGTTTCGGGGGTCCCCTACAATGAGCAGTTCTTC. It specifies CASSQVSGVPYNEQFF.

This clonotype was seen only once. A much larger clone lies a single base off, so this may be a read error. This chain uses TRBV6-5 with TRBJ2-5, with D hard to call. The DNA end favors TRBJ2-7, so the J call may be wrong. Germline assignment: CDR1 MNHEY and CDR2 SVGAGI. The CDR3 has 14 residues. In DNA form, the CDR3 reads TGTGCCAGCAGTTACCAGTGGGATAACGACGAGCAGTACTTC. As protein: CASSYQWDNDEQYF.

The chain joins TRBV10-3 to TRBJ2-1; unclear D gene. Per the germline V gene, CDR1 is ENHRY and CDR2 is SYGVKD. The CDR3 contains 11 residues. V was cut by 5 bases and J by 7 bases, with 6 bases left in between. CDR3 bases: TGTGCCATCAGTAATCAGAATGAGCAGTTCTTC. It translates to CAISNQNEQFF.

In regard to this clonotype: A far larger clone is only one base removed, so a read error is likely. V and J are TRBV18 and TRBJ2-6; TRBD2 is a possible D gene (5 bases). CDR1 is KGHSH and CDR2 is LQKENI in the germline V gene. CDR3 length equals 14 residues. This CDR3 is CTSSRDSGANVLTF. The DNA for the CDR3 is TGTACCAGCTCACGGGACTCTGGGGCCAACGTCCTGACTTTC.